The T cell receptor (beta chain) described here comes from a study of T-cell reconstitution after alpha-beta-depleted transplantation in children. Study findings and constraints: By about two months after transplant, alpha-beta T cells reportedly arose from several hundred graft clones that had expanded. By one year post-transplant, T-cell counts and diversity largely arose from T cells that were newly produced.

This clonotype has ten or more counts. Its antigen remains unidentified. Unique molecular identifiers were incorporated when the TCRbeta library was constructed. MiXCR, run by TCRdb on the PCR reads, gives a single entry per CDR3 protein. The profile shows about 110,000 distinct CDR3 sequences, about 6.5% of them singletons. Germline V gives CDR1 LGHDT, CDR2 YNNKEL (reference sequence). CDR3 length: 12 amino acids. V was pared by 5 bases and J by 7 bases, with 8 bases between. The input for sequencing was PBMCs, mostly from graft donor cells, taken 360 days after TCRalphabeta/CD19-depleted stem cell transplant. The TCR originated in a male patient between 2 and 15 years old who had a stem cell transplant for acute lymphoblastic leukemia, so the T cells may come from the graft donor. V usage is TRBV3-1 and J usage is TRBJ2-2, with D unresolved. The CDR3 region is CASSARNGELFF. The CDR3 DNA follows: TGTGCCAGCAGCGCCAGGAACGGGGAGCTGTTTTTT.